This T cell receptor beta chain was recorded in a study of blood T cell repertoires in COVID-19. Here immunoSEQ multiplex PCR was the method, and the copy in TCRdb shows in-frame clones only, minus some. Found here are 150,000 to 200,000 clones, around 90% of them singletons; the top ten hold approximately 0.48%. The sample consisted of peripheral blood. The receptor comes from a man in his forties or fifties with acute or convalescent COVID-19.

The CDR3 protein is CASSYSRRGHPYEQYF. The CDR3 bases are TGTGCCAGCAGTTACTCGAGGAGGGGGCATCCGTACGAGCAGTACTTC. The chain employs TRBV6-5 and TRBJ2-7; the D gene is possibly TRBD1 (7 bases). Germline V gene lookup returns CDR1 MNHEY and CDR2 SVGAGI. V lost 0 bases to trimming and J lost 4 bases, with 16 bases between them. The CDR3 covers 16 residues.